These 30 T cell receptor beta chains came from one sample sequenced in a study of regulatory T cells in long-lasting Graves disease listed by TCRdb under 2021. The library came from multiplex PCR. Sequenced on an Illumina HiSeq 4000. To build TCR beta libraries, CDR3 regions were amplified by Arm-PCR using iRepertoire HTBI primers. In-frame beta chains were kept once TCRdb had trimmed the public reads at Q25 with fastp and called clones with MiXCR. Records with the same CDR3 protein are collapsed into one entry carrying the most frequent genes and DNA. This sample lists 420,000 or so distinct CDR3 sequences; over 15% were detected once. The ten biggest clones cover about 23% of the sample. This sample's time point label indicates: newly diagnosed GD, antithyroid drugs for less than 3 months. For both TCR sequencing and RNA sequencing, RNA was extracted from PBMCs in TRIzol. These data were also filed under a second study, of T cells in Graves' hyperthyroidism and ophthalmopathy.

The source was peripheral blood mononuclear cells (PBMCs), collected at new diagnosis, from a patient treated with antithyroid drugs. All receptors come from a woman between 18 and 30 years old with Graves disease. Donor details come from another sample of the same person, matched by shared clones.

This clonotype showed up just a few times. The CDR3 coding sequence is TGTGCCAGTAGTGTCGGGGGACTCACTAATGAAAAACTGTTTTTT. It yields the protein CASSVGGLTNEKLFF. This sequence joins TRBV19 and TRBJ1-4, with a tentative D call TRBD1 (5 bases). The germline V gene has CDR1 LNHDA and CDR2 SQIVND (reference sequence). The CDR3 contains 15 residues. Trimming cost V 5 bases and J 2 bases, with 12 bases left between them.

The table lists this clonotype with a few counts. J is TRBJ2-2 and V is TRBV10-3, with D possibly TRBD1 on 5 matching bases. Germline V gene sequence: CDR1 ENHRY, CDR2 SYGVKD. There are 16 residues in the CDR3. The V and J ends lost 0 bases and 1 base respectively, with 9 bases between them. CDR3 region: CAISESGLMNTGELFF. The CDR3 DNA sequence: TGTGCCATCAGTGAGTCGGGGCTAATGAACACCGGGGAGCTGTTTTTT.

This clonotype was found a few times. The chain is built from TRBV11-2 and TRBJ2-1; D may be TRBD1 (6 bases). This CDR3 region has 15 residues. Per germline, CDR1 SGHAT and CDR2 FQNNGV. Trimming took 5 bases from V and 2 from J, leaving 13 bases between them. The CDR3 DNA sequence: TGTGCCAGCAGCGCGGCAGGACAGACCTACAATGAGCAGTTCTTC. It yields the protein CASSAAGQTYNEQFF.

This clonotype was observed many times. The V and J genes are TRBV10-3 and TRBJ2-3; unclear D gene. Germline V lookup: CDR1 ENHRY, CDR2 SYGVKD. The CDR3 is made up of 15 amino acids. Trimming cost V 4 bases and J 3 bases, with 14 bases left between them. CDR3 residues: CAISVEGLRTDTQYF. The CDR3 nucleotides are TGTGCCATCAGTGTCGAAGGGTTGCGAACAGATACGCAGTATTTT.

At least ten counts were recorded for this clonotype. The V and J genes are TRBV7-2 and TRBJ2-5; D remains unclear. V lost 4 bases, J lost 1 base, and 7 bases lay in between. Germline CDR1 and CDR2: SGHTA and FQGNSA. The length of the CDR3 is 13 residues. The DNA for the CDR3 is TGTGCCAGCAGCTCCCAACCCCAAGAGACCCAGTACTTC. Its translation is CASSSQPQETQYF.

The sample holds many counts of this clonotype. DNA for the CDR3: TGTGCCAGCAGTGTTGTTCGAGGCTATGGCTACACCTTC. Its translation is CASSVVRGYGYTF. The chain has TRBV2 and TRBJ1-2; D uncertain. The CDR3 extends over 13 amino acids. The V end was cut by 4 bases, the J end by 4 bases, with 10 bases between. The germline V gene encodes CDR1 SNHLY and CDR2 FYNNEI.

This clonotype was seen ten or more times. This chain links TRBV12-3 or TRBV12-4 with TRBJ1-1; D gene ambiguous. CDR3 size: 11 residues. V was pared by 3 bases and J by 8 bases, with 7 bases between. The CDR3 DNA is TGTGCCAGCAGTTTTCTTGAAGAAGCTTTCTTT. Translation gives CASSFLEEAFF.

This clonotype was counted many times. The chain couples TRBV7-2 to TRBJ1-1; a possible D gene is TRBD1 (5 bases). Germline V gene lookup returns CDR1 SGHTA and CDR2 FQGNSA. This CDR3 contains 15 residues. V was shortened by 3 bases and J by 1 base, with 12 bases between the two germline ends. CDR3 sequence: CASSFEGPRNTEAFF. The DNA of the CDR3 is TGTGCCAGCAGCTTCGAGGGACCTAGGAACACTGAAGCTTTCTTT. Supplemented by reference TRBV7-2 and TRBJ1-1, the full variable domain reads GAGVSQSPSNKVTEKGKDVELRCDPISGHTALYWYRQSLGQGLEFLIYFQGNSAPDKSGLPSDRFSAERTGGSVSTLTIQRTQQEDSAVYLCASSFEGPRNTEAFFGQGTRLTVV.

This clonotype came up many times. The chain combines TRBV7-3 with TRBJ2-3, with 8 bases fitting TRBD2. Per the germline V gene, CDR1 is SGHTA and CDR2 is FQGTGA. CDR3 length: 15 residues. Trimming took 2 bases from V and 5 from J; bases not matched to a gene: 6. The CDR3 DNA is TGTGCCAGCAGCTTAGCGGGAGGCGGTTTAGATACGCAGTATTTT. This translates into CASSLAGGGLDTQYF.

This clonotype was found many times. The genes are TRBV5-1 and TRBJ2-2; D is ambiguous. V dropped 2 bases and J dropped 6 bases, with 8 bases sitting between them. The CDR3 has 13 residues. In germline, CDR1 is SGHRS, CDR2 YFSETQ. CDR3 sequence: CASSFKGPGELFF. The CDR3 coding sequence is TGCGCCAGCAGCTTTAAGGGCCCCGGGGAGCTGTTTTTT.

Many counts were recorded for this clonotype. V gene TRBV20-1 combines with J gene TRBJ2-1; 8 nucleotides line up with TRBD2. V lost 3 bases, J lost 2 bases, and 3 bases stayed unmatched. The CDR3 is 14 residues long. Germline CDR1 DFQATT, CDR2 SNEGSKA (reference sequence). CDR3 in DNA: TGCAGTGCTAGCGGTAGCGGGACCTACAATGAGCAGTTCTTC. It codes for CSASGSGTYNEQFF.

This clonotype was recorded at least ten times. The CDR3 is CSAPDRLTEAFF. CDR3 nucleotides: TGCAGTGCACCGGACAGGTTGACTGAAGCTTTCTTT. V and J are TRBV20-1 and TRBJ1-1; TRBD1 matches at 7 bases. The CDR3 spans 12 residues. V trimming: 6 bases; J trimming: 5 bases; junction bases outside the gene matches: 6. Germline CDR1 and CDR2: DFQATT and SNEGSKA (reference sequence).

The chain has TRBV4-2 and TRBJ2-7, with TRBD1 identical over 9 bases. CDR3 length: 14 amino acids. Germline CDR1 and CDR2: LGHNA and YNFKEQ. The trim removed 4 bases at V and 5 bases at J, leaving 6 bases unmatched. The CDR3 DNA sequence: TGTGCCAGCAGCCCCGGGGACAGGGCGGACGAGCAGTACTTC. Its translation: CASSPGDRADEQYF.

This clonotype appeared a few times. The chain recombines TRBV12-3 or TRBV12-4 with TRBJ1-5, with D possibly TRBD1 on 6 matching bases. V was pared by 1 base and J by 6 bases, with 13 bases between. The CDR3 length is 15 residues. CDR3 DNA sequence: TGTGCCAGCAGTTTAGGTCTGGGGGGCGGTCAGCCCCAGCATTTT. It is translated as CASSLGLGGGQPQHF.

Many counts were recorded for this clonotype. The CDR3 sequence is CASKGVLEAFF. CDR3 sequence (DNA): TGTGCCAGCAAAGGGGTCTTAGAAGCTTTCTTT. This chain connects TRBV6-1 to TRBJ1-1; D is perhaps TRBD1 (5 bases). V shed 7 bases and J shed 8 bases, with 11 bases lying between them. Germline V gene lookup returns CDR1 MNHNS and CDR2 SASEGT. This CDR3 has 11 residues.

In its sample, this clonotype was seen a few times. The gene calls are TRBV6-2 or TRBV6-3 and TRBJ1-2; TRBD1 matches at 9 bases. This CDR3 spans 18 amino acids. J lost 7 bases, V lost 0 bases, and 15 bases had no gene match. The germline CDR1 and CDR2 sequences are MNHEY and SVGEGT. The CDR3 nucleotides are TGTGCCAGCAGTTACTCGAGTATTCGACAACAGGGGGCGGGTGGCTACACCTTC. It codes for CASSYSSIRQQGAGGYTF.

V is TRBV5-1 and J is TRBJ1-6; possible D gene TRBD1, 5 bases. CDR3 length equals 14 residues. V was clipped by 5 bases and J by 9 bases, with 15 bases between them. Germline V gene lookup returns CDR1 SGHRS and CDR2 YFSETQ. As DNA, the CDR3 is TGCGCCAGCAGGTCCGGGACCGAAAGTTCACCCCTCCACTTT. Protein product: CASRSGTESSPLHF. The complete variable domain, with remaining parts taken from reference TRBV5-1 and TRBJ1-6, reads KAGVTQTPRYLIKTRGQQVTLSCSPISGHRSVSWYQQTPGQGLQFLFEYFSETQRNKGNFPGRFSGRQFSNSRSEMNVSTLELGDSALYLCASRSGTESSPLHFGNGTRLTVT.

The V and J genes are TRBV6-5 and TRBJ2-1; 8 bases align to TRBD2. The CDR3 totals 16 residues. The trim removed 2 bases at V and 7 bases at J, leaving 10 bases unmatched. Germline V gene data show CDR1 as MNHEY and CDR2 as SVGAGI. Written as DNA, the CDR3 is TGTGCCAGCAGTTACGCCCGGGGTAGCGGGACTAATGAGCAGTTCTTC. It translates to CASSYARGSGTNEQFF.

A remark on this clonotype: A read error is possible here, since a much larger clone lies one base away. The chain recombines TRBV6-1 with TRBJ1-1; D possibly corresponds to TRBD1 (5 bases). Per the germline V gene, CDR1 is MNHNS and CDR2 is SASEGT. This CDR3 is 17 amino acids long. The CDR3 sequence: CASSESWRGGPNTEAFF. The CDR3, as DNA: TGCGCCAGCAGTGAGTCGTGGAGGGGCGGACCGAACACTGAAGCTTTCTTT.

The chain uses TRBV19 and TRBJ1-1; the D is unclear. Germline V gene data show CDR1 as LNHDA and CDR2 as SQIVND (reference sequence). The CDR3 consists of 15 residues. The V gene lost 5 bases and the J gene lost 1 base, with 14 bases spanning the gap. The CDR3 loop reads CASSPQGSPNTEAFF. CDR3 DNA: TGTGCCAGTAGTCCCCAAGGCAGCCCGAACACTGAAGCTTTCTTT. The entire variable domain, with the rest obtained from reference TRBV19 and TRBJ1-1, is as follows: DGGITQSPKYLFRKEGQNVTLSCEQNLNHDAMYWYRQDPGQGLRLIYYSQIVNDFQKGDIAEGYSVSREKKESFPLTVTSAQKNPTAFYLCASSPQGSPNTEAFFGQGTRLTVV.

This clonotype came up a few times. This chain joins TRBV6-2 or TRBV6-3 and TRBJ2-7, with D perhaps given as TRBD1 or TRBD2 (5 bases each). Trimming pared 5 bases from V and 9 bases from J, leaving 17 bases between. This CDR3 has 13 residues. Per the germline V gene, CDR1 is MNHEY and CDR2 is SVGEGT. The CDR3 region has the DNA TGTGCCAGCAGTGATTTTGCTAGTGGGGGGCAGTACTTC. Encoded protein: CASSDFASGGQYF.

This clonotype was detected ten times or more. The rearrangement joins TRBV3-1 to TRBJ2-3; 14 bases are shared with TRBD2. Per germline, CDR1 LGHDT and CDR2 YNNKEL (reference sequence). This CDR3 region has 17 residues. V shed 2 bases and J 5 bases; nucleotides not matched to a gene: 6. For the CDR3, the DNA is TGTGCCAGCAGCCAACAGGGACTAGCGGGAGATCGAGATACGCAGTATTTT. This encodes CASSQQGLAGDRDTQYF.

In DNA, the CDR3 is TGTGCCAGCAGGCGGTCTAGCGGCTACAATGAGCAGTTCTTC. Translation: CASRRSSGYNEQFF. J is TRBJ2-1 and V is TRBV12-3 or TRBV12-4, with TRBD2 matching 7 bases. Germline trimming cut 6 bases from V and 3 bases from J; bases unmatched to any gene: 5. This CDR3 has 14 residues.

On this clonotype itself: Mismatch with germline at one junction end may stem from a read error. V and J are TRBV15 and TRBJ2-1; a weak D match, TRBD2 (6 bases). This CDR3 is 19 amino acids long. Germline CDR1 reads LNHNV; CDR2 reads YYDKDF (reference sequence). The CDR3 sequence: CATSGEMVASEAEGNEQFF. The CDR3 region has the DNA TGTGCCACCAGCGGAGAGATGGTGGCTAGCGAGGCGGAAGGCAATGAGCAGTTCTTC.

This clonotype was seen repeatedly, ten times or more. The chain uses TRBV3-1 and TRBJ2-1; D gene uncertain. The length of the CDR3 is 16 residues. From germline, CDR1 is LGHDT and CDR2 YNNKEL (reference sequence). V was pared by 5 bases and J by 8 bases, with 22 bases between. The chain's CDR3 is CASSSYGRRGDDEQFF. Written as DNA, the CDR3 is TGTGCCAGCAGCTCTTACGGACGTCGAGGAGACGATGAGCAGTTCTTC.

V gene TRBV4-2 combines with J gene TRBJ2-7, with D possibly being TRBD2 (6 bases). Deletions cut 6 bases from V and 6 bases from J, with 12 bases between. CDR1 and CDR2 from the germline V gene are LGHNA and YNFKEQ. This CDR3 is 12 amino acids long. For the CDR3, the DNA is TGTGCCAGCAGGGGGGGTGGCTCCGAGCAGTACTTC. It codes for CASRGGGSEQYF.

In its sample, this clonotype was seen many times. The chain uses TRBV7-9 and TRBJ2-3, with D tentatively TRBD2 (6 bases). The V end was cut by 5 bases, the J end by 1 base, with 13 bases between. The CDR3 covers 15 residues. CDR1 and CDR2 (germline): SEHNR, FQNEAQ (reference sequence). Written as DNA, the CDR3 is TGTGCCAGCAGCCACCCGGGAGTTCGCACAGATACGCAGTATTTT. This codes for CASSHPGVRTDTQYF.

This clonotype was counted only a few times. This probably arose from a read error, given a far larger clone one base away. The V gene is TRBV10-1, the J gene TRBJ2-5, with unresolved D. Germline V gene data show CDR1 as WNHNN and CDR2 as SYGVQD (reference sequence). The CDR3 has 15 amino acids. Trimming shortened V by 2 bases and J by 11 bases, and 21 bases separated the two germline ends. CDR3 bases: TGCGCCAGCAGTGAGGCTCAGGCCACCGAGGATGAGCAGTACTTC. Translated: CASSEAQATEDEQYF.

The V call is TRBV6-2 or TRBV6-3, the J call TRBJ2-3; no reliable D call. Germline V gene data show CDR1 as MNHEY and CDR2 as SVGEGT. The CDR3 length is 14 residues. V shed 2 bases and J shed 6 bases, with 12 bases lying between them. The CDR3 nucleotides are TGTGCCAGCAGTTACATCGCAGGAAGGGATACGCAGTATTTT. Translation: CASSYIAGRDTQYF.

This sequence joins TRBV7-3 and TRBJ2-2; no reliable D call. The V end was cut by 0 bases, the J end by 7 bases, with 6 bases between. The CDR3 spans 13 residues. Germline V gives CDR1 SGHTA, CDR2 FQGTGA. Written as DNA, the CDR3 is TGTGCCAGCAGCTTAACGTTGGACGGGGAGCTGTTTTTT. Translating it yields CASSLTLDGELFF.